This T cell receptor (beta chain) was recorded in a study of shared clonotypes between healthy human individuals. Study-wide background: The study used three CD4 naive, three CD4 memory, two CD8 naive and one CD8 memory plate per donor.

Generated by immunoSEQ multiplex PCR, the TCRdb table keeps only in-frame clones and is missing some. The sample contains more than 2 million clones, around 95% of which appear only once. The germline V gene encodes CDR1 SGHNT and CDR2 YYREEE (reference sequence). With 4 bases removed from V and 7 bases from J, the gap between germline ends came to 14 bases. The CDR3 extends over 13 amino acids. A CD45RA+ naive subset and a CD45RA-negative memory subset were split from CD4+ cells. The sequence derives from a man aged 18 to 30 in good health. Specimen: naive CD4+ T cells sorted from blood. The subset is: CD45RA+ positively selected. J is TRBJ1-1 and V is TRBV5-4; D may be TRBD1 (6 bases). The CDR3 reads CASSPWGGREAFF. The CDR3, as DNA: TGTGCCAGCAGCCCGTGGGGGGGCCGTGAAGCTTTCTTT.